The 21 T cell receptor beta chains below all came from one sample that was sequenced in a study of blood T cell repertoires in COVID-19. The table came from immunoSEQ multiplex PCR; TCRdb's copy has only in-frame clones and leaves some out. The profile shows more than 150,000 clones, approximately 80% of them singletons. The sample taken for sequencing was peripheral blood. The receptors derive from an older woman with acute or convalescent COVID-19.

The chain has TRBV14 and TRBJ1-1; 9 bases line up with TRBD1. CDR3 size: 18 residues. Trimming took 0 bases from V and 1 from J; bases not matched to a gene: 9. Germline CDR1 reads SGHDN; CDR2 reads FVKESK. Here the CDR3 reads CASSQDRTGGARNTEAFF. CDR3 DNA: TGTGCCAGCAGCCAAGATCGTACAGGGGGCGCCCGGAACACTGAAGCTTTCTTT.

The chain has TRBV9 and TRBJ1-4; D is possibly TRBD1 (5 bases). Germline CDR1 and CDR2: SGDLS and YYNGEE. V lost 2 bases to trimming and J lost 4 bases, with 9 bases between them. This CDR3 has 14 residues. CDR3 nucleotide sequence: TGTGCCAGCAGCGTGGGACTTCTTAATGAAAAACTGTTTTTT. Translated: CASSVGLLNEKLFF.

The rearrangement joins TRBV18 to TRBJ1-6; TRBD1 agrees at 7 bases. There are 15 residues in the CDR3. The trim removed 3 bases at V and 7 bases at J, leaving 6 bases unmatched. CDR1 KGHSH and CDR2 LQKENI come from the germline V gene. The CDR3 spells CASSPSQGSNSPLHF. The CDR3 coding sequence is TGTGCCAGCTCACCTTCACAGGGGTCCAATTCACCCCTCCACTTT.

The chain has TRBV5-4 and TRBJ1-2, with 9 bases lining up with TRBD1. This CDR3 spans 18 amino acids. V trimming: 0 bases; J trimming: 5 bases; junction bases outside the gene matches: 14. CDR1 and CDR2 (germline): SGHNT, YYREEE (reference sequence). The CDR3 loop reads CASSLGLGQGLRKYGYTF. DNA for the CDR3: TGTGCCAGCAGCTTGGGGTTAGGACAGGGGTTGCGCAAGTATGGCTACACCTTC.

The V gene is TRBV9, the J gene TRBJ2-1, with 8 bases that match TRBD2. Germline V CDR1 and CDR2: SGDLS, YYNGEE. This CDR3 has 14 residues. The V segment lost 0 bases and the J segment 7 bases; nucleotides outside the gene matches: 3. The DNA of the CDR3 is TGTGCCAGCAGCGTAGCGGGGGGGCCTAATGAGCAGTTCTTC. Translation gives CASSVAGGPNEQFF.

The chain joins TRBV9 to TRBJ2-3; TRBD2 matches at 9 bases. The CDR3 sequence is 16 residues long. V trimming: 0 bases; J trimming: 2 bases; junction bases outside the gene matches: 4. CDR1 and CDR2 (germline): SGDLS, YYNGEE. CDR3 bases: TGTGCCAGCAGCGTAGGGGCTAGCGGGGTCACAGATACGCAGTATTTT. It yields the protein CASSVGASGVTDTQYF.

This chain connects TRBV30 to TRBJ1-3; the D gene is possibly TRBD1 (6 bases). Germline V lookup: CDR1 GTSNPN, CDR2 SVGIG (reference sequence). This CDR3 comprises 17 residues. V was shortened by 3 bases and J by 0 bases, with 18 bases between the two germline ends. The CDR3 is CAWSQGHQLISGNTIYF. CDR3 nucleotide sequence: TGTGCCTGGAGCCAGGGACATCAACTGATCTCTGGAAACACCATATATTTT. The full variable domain, completed using reference TRBV30 and TRBJ1-3, is SQTIHQWPATLVQPVGSPLSLECTVEGTSNPNLYWYRQAAGRGLQLLFYSVGIGQISSEVPQNLSASRPQDRQFILSSKKLLLSDSGFYLCAWSQGHQLISGNTIYFGEGSWLTVV.

The V and J genes are TRBV2 and TRBJ2-1; D gene unclear. This CDR3 has 14 residues. V was clipped by 4 bases and J by 8 bases, with 15 bases between them. Germline CDR1 reads SNHLY; CDR2 reads FYNNEI. This CDR3 reads CASSVSSSRDEQFF. The CDR3 nucleotides read TGTGCCAGCAGTGTAAGTTCCTCCCGGGATGAGCAGTTCTTC.

The V and J genes are TRBV3-1 (or the pseudogene TRBV3-2) and TRBJ2-7; D gene uncertain. CDR3 length: 15 amino acids. CDR1 and CDR2 from the germline V gene are LGHDT and YNNKEL (reference sequence). Trimming left V 0 bases short and J 3 bases short, with 12 bases between. The CDR3 region has the DNA TGTGCCAGCAGCCAAGAGGGCCCTCCCCACTACGAGCAGTACTTC. This gives the protein CASSQEGPPHYEQYF.

The rearrangement uses TRBV5-1 and TRBJ2-5; D is perhaps TRBD2 (5 bases). Germline CDR1 SGHRS, CDR2 YFSETQ. The CDR3 is made up of 15 amino acids. V was clipped by 1 base and J by 2 bases, with 12 bases between them. CDR3 sequence: CASSLNLAPQETQYF. CDR3 nucleotides: TGCGCCAGCAGCTTGAACCTAGCCCCGCAAGAGACCCAGTACTTC.

V gene TRBV6-2 or TRBV6-3 combines with J gene TRBJ1-4, with D unclear. The CDR3 runs to 16 residues. Germline loops: CDR1 MNHEY, CDR2 SVGEGT. Trimming removed 4 bases from V and 7 bases from J, with 19 bases in between. This CDR3 reads CASSSFPGGGGEKLFF. CDR3 nucleotide sequence: TGTGCCAGCAGTTCATTCCCGGGAGGAGGAGGTGAAAAACTGTTTTTT.

The rearrangement uses TRBV5-1 and TRBJ2-5; D not resolved. Trimming took 4 bases from V and 0 from J, leaving 7 bases between them. Germline assignment: CDR1 SGHRS and CDR2 YFSETQ. The CDR3 contains 13 residues. The DNA of the CDR3 is TGCGCCAGCAGCAAAGCCCACCAAGAGACCCAGTACTTC. Translated, it gives CASSKAHQETQYF.

The table lists this clone with a few counts. The chain is built from TRBV6-6 and TRBJ1-5, with a weak D call TRBD1 (6 bases). The CDR3 is 14 amino acids. CDR1 MNHNY and CDR2 SVGAGI come from the germline V gene (reference sequence). V was trimmed by 7 bases and J by 7 bases, leaving 17 bases between them. The CDR3 coding sequence is TGTGCCAGCACAACCGGGACAAAAGCGCAGCCCCAGCATTTT. Protein: CASTTGTKAQPQHF.

This clone showed up just once. The chain employs TRBV7-2 and TRBJ2-3; 7 bases map to TRBD2. V shed 3 bases and J 2 bases; nucleotides not matched to a gene: 8. CDR1 is SGHTA, CDR2 FQGNSA, per germline. CDR3 length: 16 amino acids. CDR3 loop: CASSFQAGPPTDTQYF. The CDR3 bases are TGTGCCAGCAGCTTTCAAGCGGGACCCCCCACAGATACGCAGTATTTT.

The table lists this clone with a few counts. The genes are TRBV6-5 and TRBJ2-7; 9 bases agree with TRBD1. The V gene's germline CDR1 is MNHEY and CDR2 SVGAGI. The CDR3 spans 15 residues. The ends lost 8 bases at V and 2 bases at J; junction bases unmatched: 10. The CDR3 coding sequence is TGTGCCAGCTTTTTTGACAGGGGGGCAACCTACGAGCAGTACTTC. Translating it yields CASFFDRGATYEQYF.

The J gene is TRBJ2-7, the V gene TRBV2; 7 nucleotides line up with TRBD1. Germline lookup yields CDR1 SNHLY and CDR2 FYNNEI. The J segment lost 2 bases and the V segment lost 6 bases, leaving 7 bases of the junction unmatched. This CDR3 spans 14 amino acids. CDR3 nucleotides: TGTGCCAGCAGGGAGGACAGGCCCACCTACGAGCAGTACTTC. Translation: CASREDRPTYEQYF.

This clone was seen a handful of times. V and J are TRBV11-2 and TRBJ1-1; 9 positions agree with TRBD1. The CDR3 contains 15 residues. V lost 5 bases and J lost 3; bases outside the gene matches: 7. Per the germline V gene, CDR1 is SGHAT and CDR2 is FQNNGV. This CDR3 is CASSPGQGLYTEAFF. CDR3 DNA sequence: TGTGCCAGCAGCCCGGGACAGGGTTTATACACTGAAGCTTTCTTT.

The chain links TRBV11-2 to TRBJ2-7, with D maybe TRBD1 (6 bases). This CDR3 contains 14 residues. The V gene's germline CDR1 is SGHAT and CDR2 FQNNGV. The V gene lost 3 bases and the J gene lost 2 bases, with 11 bases spanning the gap. CDR3 nucleotide sequence: TGTGCCAGCAGCTTCTACGGGACAACCTACGAGCAGTACTTC. Encoded protein: CASSFYGTTYEQYF.

This clone was observed a few times. The chain uses TRBV5-1 and TRBJ1-2; 8 nucleotides match TRBD1. CDR3 length: 14 residues. V dropped 4 bases and J dropped 8; count of bases not matched to a gene: 10. Per the germline V gene, CDR1 is SGHRS and CDR2 is YFSETQ. In DNA, the CDR3 is TGCGCCAGCAGCGAGGGACAGGTCCTAAGAGGCTACACCTTC. It yields the protein CASSEGQVLRGYTF. The complete variable domain, with remaining parts taken from reference TRBV5-1 and TRBJ1-2, reads KAGVTQTPRYLIKTRGQQVTLSCSPISGHRSVSWYQQTPGQGLQFLFEYFSETQRNKGNFPGRFSGRQFSNSRSEMNVSTLELGDSALYLCASSEGQVLRGYTFGSGTRLTVV.

The sample holds one count of this clone. The V gene is TRBV7-9, the J gene TRBJ2-7; tentatively, D is TRBD1 (7 bases). CDR3 length equals 14 residues. V dropped 1 base and J dropped 2 bases, with 9 bases sitting between them. Germline values: CDR1 SEHNR, CDR2 FQNEAQ (reference sequence). The CDR3 bases are TGTGCCAGCAGCTTAGGCAGGGGGGCCTACGAGCAGTACTTC. Translation: CASSLGRGAYEQYF.

J is TRBJ2-7 and V is TRBV11-2; tentative D call: TRBD1 (5 bases). The CDR3 is 15 residues long. Germline V gene sequence: CDR1 SGHAT, CDR2 FQNNGV. The ends were cut back, 1 base at V and 2 bases at J, with 12 bases in the middle. CDR3 sequence: CASSLGAGLTYEQYF. For the CDR3, the DNA is TGTGCCAGCAGCTTAGGAGCAGGGCTCACCTACGAGCAGTACTTC. The variable domain in full, completed from reference TRBV11-2 and TRBJ2-7, reads EAGVAQSPRYKIIEKRQSVAFWCNPISGHATLYWYQQILGQGPKLLIQFQNNGVVDDSQLPKDRFSAERLKGVDSTLKIQPAKLEDSAVYLCASSLGAGLTYEQYFGPGTRLTVT.